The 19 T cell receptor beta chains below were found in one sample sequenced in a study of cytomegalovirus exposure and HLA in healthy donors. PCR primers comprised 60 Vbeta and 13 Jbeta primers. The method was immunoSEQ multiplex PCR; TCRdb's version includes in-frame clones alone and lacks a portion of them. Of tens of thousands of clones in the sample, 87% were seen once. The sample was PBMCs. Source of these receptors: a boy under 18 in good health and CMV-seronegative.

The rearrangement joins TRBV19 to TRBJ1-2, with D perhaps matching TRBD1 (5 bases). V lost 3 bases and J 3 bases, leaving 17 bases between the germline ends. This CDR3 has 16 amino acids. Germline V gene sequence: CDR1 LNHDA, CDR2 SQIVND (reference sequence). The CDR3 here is CASSIWAWGDDYGYTF. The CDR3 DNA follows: TGTGCCAGTAGTATCTGGGCCTGGGGGGACGACTATGGCTACACCTTC.

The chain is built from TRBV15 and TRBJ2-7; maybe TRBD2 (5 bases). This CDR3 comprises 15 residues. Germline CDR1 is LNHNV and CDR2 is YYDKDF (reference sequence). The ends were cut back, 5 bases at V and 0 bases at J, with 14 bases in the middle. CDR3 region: CATSGGRGSSYEQYF. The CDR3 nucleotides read TGTGCCACCAGCGGAGGCCGGGGTAGCTCCTACGAGCAGTACTTC.

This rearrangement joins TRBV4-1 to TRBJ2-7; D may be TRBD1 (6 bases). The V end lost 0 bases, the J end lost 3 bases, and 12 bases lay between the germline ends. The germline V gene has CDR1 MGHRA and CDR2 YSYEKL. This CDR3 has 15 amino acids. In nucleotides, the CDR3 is TGCGCCAGCAGCCAAGAGTACAGGGTTTACTACGAGCAGTACTTC. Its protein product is CASSQEYRVYYEQYF.

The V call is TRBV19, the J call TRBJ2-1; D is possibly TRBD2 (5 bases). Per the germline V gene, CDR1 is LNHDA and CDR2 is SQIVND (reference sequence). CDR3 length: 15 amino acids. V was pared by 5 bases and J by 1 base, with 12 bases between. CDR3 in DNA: TGTGCCAGTAGTGACTACGTAAGTTCCTACAATGAGCAGTTCTTC. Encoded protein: CASSDYVSSYNEQFF.

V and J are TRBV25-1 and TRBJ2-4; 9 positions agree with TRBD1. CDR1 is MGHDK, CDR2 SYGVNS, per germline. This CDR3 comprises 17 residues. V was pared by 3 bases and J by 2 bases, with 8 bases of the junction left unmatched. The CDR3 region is CASSDETGGISKNIQYF. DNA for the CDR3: TGTGCCAGCAGTGACGAGACAGGGGGAATCTCCAAAAACATTCAGTACTTC.

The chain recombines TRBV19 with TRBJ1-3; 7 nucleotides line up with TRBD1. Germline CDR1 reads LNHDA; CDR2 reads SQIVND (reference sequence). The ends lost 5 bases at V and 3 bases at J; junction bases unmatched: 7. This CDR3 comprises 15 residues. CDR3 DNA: TGTGCCAGTAGTCCGACAGGGAGTGATGGAAACACCATATATTTT. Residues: CASSPTGSDGNTIYF.

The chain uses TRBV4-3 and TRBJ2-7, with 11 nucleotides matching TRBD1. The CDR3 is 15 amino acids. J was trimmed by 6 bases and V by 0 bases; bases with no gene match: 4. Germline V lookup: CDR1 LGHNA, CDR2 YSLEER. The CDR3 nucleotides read TGCGCCAGCAGCCAAGAGGGACAGGGGGAGCCCGAGCAGTACTTC. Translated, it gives CASSQEGQGEPEQYF.

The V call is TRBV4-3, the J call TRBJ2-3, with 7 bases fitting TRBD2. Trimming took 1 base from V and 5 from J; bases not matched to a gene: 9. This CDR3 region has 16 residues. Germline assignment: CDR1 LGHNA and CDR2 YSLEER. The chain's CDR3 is CASSQGDGGGVDTQYF. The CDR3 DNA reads TGCGCCAGCAGCCAAGGAGACGGCGGGGGAGTAGATACGCAGTATTTT.

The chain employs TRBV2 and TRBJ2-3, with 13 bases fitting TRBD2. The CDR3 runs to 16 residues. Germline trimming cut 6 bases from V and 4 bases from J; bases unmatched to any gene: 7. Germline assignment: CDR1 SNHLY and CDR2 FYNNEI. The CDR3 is CASRRTSGGLPDTQYF. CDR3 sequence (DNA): TGTGCCAGCAGGAGGACTAGCGGGGGTCTCCCAGATACGCAGTATTTT. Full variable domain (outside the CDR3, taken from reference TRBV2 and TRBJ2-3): EPEVTQTPSHQVTQMGQEVILRCVPISNHLYFYWYRQILGQKVEFLVSFYNNEISEKSEIFDDQFSVERPDGSNFTLKIRSTKLEDSAMYFCASRRTSGGLPDTQYFGPGTRLTVL.

The CDR3 sequence is CATSRAKQRSNQPQHF. The CDR3 nucleotides are TGTGCCACCAGCAGAGCCAAACAGCGGAGCAATCAGCCCCAGCATTTT. V and J are TRBV15 and TRBJ1-5; D is unresolved. Germline CDR1 and CDR2: LNHNV and YYDKDF (reference sequence). Trimming pared 1 base from V and 1 base from J, leaving 11 bases between. The CDR3 covers 16 residues.

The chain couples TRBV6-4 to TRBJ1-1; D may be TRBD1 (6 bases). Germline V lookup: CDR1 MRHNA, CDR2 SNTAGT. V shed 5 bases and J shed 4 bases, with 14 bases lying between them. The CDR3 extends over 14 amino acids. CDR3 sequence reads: CASSSDSIATEAFF. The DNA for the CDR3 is TGTGCCAGCAGTTCGGACAGTATAGCCACTGAAGCTTTCTTT.

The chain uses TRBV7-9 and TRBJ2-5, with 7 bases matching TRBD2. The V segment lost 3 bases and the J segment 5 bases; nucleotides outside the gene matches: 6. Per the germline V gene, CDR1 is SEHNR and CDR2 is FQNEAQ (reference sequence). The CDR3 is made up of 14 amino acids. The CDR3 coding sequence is TGTGCCAGCAGCTTTTCGGCGGGGGAGGAGACCCAGTACTTC. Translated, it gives CASSFSAGEETQYF.

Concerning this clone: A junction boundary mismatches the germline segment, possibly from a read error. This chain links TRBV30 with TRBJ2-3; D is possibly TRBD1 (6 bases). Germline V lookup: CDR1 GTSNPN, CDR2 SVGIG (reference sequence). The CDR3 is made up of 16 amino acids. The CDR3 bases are TGTGCCGGGAGCGGCAGACAGGTAACTAGCACAGATACGCAGTATTTT. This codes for CAGSGRQVTSTDTQYF.

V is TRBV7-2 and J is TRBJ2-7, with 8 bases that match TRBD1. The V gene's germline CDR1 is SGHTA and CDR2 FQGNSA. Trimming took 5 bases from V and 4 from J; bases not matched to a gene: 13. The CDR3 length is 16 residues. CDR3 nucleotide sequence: TGTGCCAGCAGCCCCCGTGACAGGGGTACATCGTACGAGCAGTACTTC. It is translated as CASSPRDRGTSYEQYF.

CDR3 loop: CASSSLPGQRTYEQYF. The CDR3 DNA follows: TGCGCCAGCAGCTCGTTACCGGGACAGCGAACCTACGAGCAGTACTTC. The rearrangement links TRBV5-1 to TRBJ2-7; 7 bases map to TRBD1. The junction had 11 bases not matched to a gene; V was cut back by 3 bases and J by 2 bases. This CDR3 is built from 16 residues. The germline V gene has CDR1 SGHRS and CDR2 YFSETQ.

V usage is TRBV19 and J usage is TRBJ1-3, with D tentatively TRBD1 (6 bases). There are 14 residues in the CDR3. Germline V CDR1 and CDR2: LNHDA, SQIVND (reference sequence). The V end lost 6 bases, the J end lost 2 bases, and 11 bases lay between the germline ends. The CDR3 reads CASRLTGPGNTIYF. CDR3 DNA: TGTGCCAGTAGACTTACAGGGCCTGGAAACACCATATATTTT.

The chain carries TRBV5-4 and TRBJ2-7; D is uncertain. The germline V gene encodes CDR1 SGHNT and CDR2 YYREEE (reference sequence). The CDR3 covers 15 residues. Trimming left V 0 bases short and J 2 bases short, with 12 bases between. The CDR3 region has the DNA TGTGCCAGCAGCTTGGGAACAGAACAAACCTACGAGCAGTACTTC. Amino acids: CASSLGTEQTYEQYF.

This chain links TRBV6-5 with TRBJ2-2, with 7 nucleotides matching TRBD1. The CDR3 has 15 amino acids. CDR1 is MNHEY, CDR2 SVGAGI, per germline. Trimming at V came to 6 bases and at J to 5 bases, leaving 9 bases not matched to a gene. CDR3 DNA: TGTGCCAGCAGGGCCGGGACAGATGGAACCGGGGAGCTGTTTTTT. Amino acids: CASRAGTDGTGELFF.

The CDR3 nucleotides are TGCGCCAGCAGCCAAGCCGGGACAGGGGCTAATTCACCCCTCCACTTT. As protein: CASSQAGTGANSPLHF. The chain links TRBV4-1 to TRBJ1-6; 10 nucleotides match TRBD1. The CDR3 is made up of 16 amino acids. Germline CDR1 and CDR2: MGHRA and YSYEKL. V shed 1 base, J shed 6 bases, and the junction held 3 bases outside the gene matches.